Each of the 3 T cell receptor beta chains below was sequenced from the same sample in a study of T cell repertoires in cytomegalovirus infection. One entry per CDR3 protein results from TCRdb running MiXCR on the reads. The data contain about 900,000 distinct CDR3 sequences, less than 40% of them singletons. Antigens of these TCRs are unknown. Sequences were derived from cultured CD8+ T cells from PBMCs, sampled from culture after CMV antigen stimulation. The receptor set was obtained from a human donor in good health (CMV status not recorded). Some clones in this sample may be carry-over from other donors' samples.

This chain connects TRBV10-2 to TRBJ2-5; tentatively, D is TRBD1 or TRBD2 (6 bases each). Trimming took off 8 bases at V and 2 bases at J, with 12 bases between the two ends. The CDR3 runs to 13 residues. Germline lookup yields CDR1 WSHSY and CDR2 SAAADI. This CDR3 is CASGTGAQETQYF. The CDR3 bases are TGCGCCAGCGGAACGGGGGCTCAAGAGACCCAGTACTTC.

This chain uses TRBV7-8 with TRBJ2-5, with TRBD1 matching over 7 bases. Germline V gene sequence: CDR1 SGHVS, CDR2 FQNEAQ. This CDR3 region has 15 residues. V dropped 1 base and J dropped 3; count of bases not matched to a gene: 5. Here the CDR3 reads CASSLENRGKETQYF. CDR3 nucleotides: TGTGCCAGCAGCTTAGAAAACAGGGGTAAAGAGACCCAGTACTTC.

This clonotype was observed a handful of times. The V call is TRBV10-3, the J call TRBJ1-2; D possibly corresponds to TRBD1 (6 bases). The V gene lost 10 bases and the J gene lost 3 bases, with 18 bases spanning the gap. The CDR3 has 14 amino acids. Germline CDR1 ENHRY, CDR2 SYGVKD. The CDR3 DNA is TGTGCCACCTTCTCAGGGGTTGGGGACTATGGCTACACCTTC. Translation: CATFSGVGDYGYTF.